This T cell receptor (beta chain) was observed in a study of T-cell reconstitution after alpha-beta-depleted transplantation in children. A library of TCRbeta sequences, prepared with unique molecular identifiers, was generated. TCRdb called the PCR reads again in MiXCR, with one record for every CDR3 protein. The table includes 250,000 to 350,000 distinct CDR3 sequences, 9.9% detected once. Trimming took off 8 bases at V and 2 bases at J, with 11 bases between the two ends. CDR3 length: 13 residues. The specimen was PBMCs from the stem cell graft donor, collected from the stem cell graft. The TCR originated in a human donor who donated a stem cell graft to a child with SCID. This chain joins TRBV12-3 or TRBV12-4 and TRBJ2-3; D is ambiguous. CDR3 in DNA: TGTGCCAGCCTGAGTTGGAACACAGATACGCAGTATTTT. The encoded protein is CASLSWNTDTQYF.